The clone carrying this TCR beta chain was detected only once. Clones were sequenced by immunoSEQ multiplex PCR, and TCRdb holds only the in-frame ones, with some missing. Of roughly 31,000 clones listed, roughly nine tenths are singletons. The sample comes from a study of T cell changes during pregnancy in multiple sclerosis. The sequencing used CD8+ T cells from peripheral blood mononuclear cells, collected before pregnancy. This TCR was recovered from a female donor with multiple sclerosis, enrolled in a pregnancy study.

The DNA for the CDR3 is TGTGCCAGCAGCTGGGGAGGAGCGAACACCGGGGAGCTGTTTTTT. Amino acid sequence: CASSWGGANTGELFF. The rearrangement joins TRBV5-4 to TRBJ2-2; tentative D call: TRBD2 (6 bases). Looked up from germline, CDR1 is SGHNT and CDR2 is YYREEE (reference sequence). V dropped 3 bases and J dropped 0 bases, with 9 bases sitting between them. The CDR3 extends over 15 amino acids. Looking up the rest from reference TRBV5-4 and TRBJ2-2 gives the full variable domain: ETGVTQSPTHLIKTRGQQVTLRCSSQSGHNTVSWYQQALGQGPQFIFQYYREEENGRGNFPPRFSGLQFPNYSSELNVNALELDDSALYLCASSWGGANTGELFFGEGSRLTVL.